Listed below are T cell receptor beta chains from one sample, sequenced in a study of CXCR3-negative and CXCR3-positive naive CD8 T cells. TCRdb reanalyzed the 5' RACE reads and collapses them to one entry per CDR3 protein, without DNA. Recorded for this sample: about 92,000 distinct CDR3 sequences. Sequenced sample: naive CXCR3+ CD8+ T cells from blood. Every receptor here comes from a human donor in good health. Some clones in this sample may be carry-over from other donors' samples. The CDR3 runs from the conserved cysteine through the conserved F or W.

j_gene | v_gene | CDR3aa
TRBJ1-1 | TRBV4-1 | CASSQGGWGTEAFF
TRBJ1-1 | TRBV4-3 | CASSQDLSLGEGAFF
TRBJ1-5 | TRBV12-3/TRBV12-4 | CASSPGLSNQPQHF
TRBJ2-1 | TRBV5-1 | CASSLGLPGVGNEQFF
TRBJ1-6 | TRBV29-1 | CSVLGQGDNSPLHF
TRBJ2-1 | TRBV6-5 | CASSSGVYNEQFF
TRBJ2-5 | TRBV20-1 | CSAREQGKETQYF
TRBJ1-2 | TRBV28 | CASTSGALFEYGYTF
TRBJ1-1 | TRBV4-1 | CASSQVSGGDTEAFF
TRBJ2-2 | TRBV3-1 | CASTSVSLRNTGELFF
TRBJ2-2 | TRBV7-3 | CASSLTPLAGGSTGELFF
TRBJ2-2 | TRBV29-1 | CSVSGVNTGELFF
TRBJ2-7 | TRBV7-8 | CASTEYTGFLEQYF
TRBJ2-5 | TRBV28 | CASSLRTSGEETQYF
TRBJ2-7 | TRBV29-1 | CSVEVGGSSYEQYF
TRBJ2-1 | TRBV6-2/TRBV6-3 | CASSYEGGDSYNEQFF
TRBJ2-1 | TRBV27 | CASSLSFGSAGFF
TRBJ2-6 | TRBV2 | CASSEHGSVSGANVLTF
TRBJ2-1 | TRBV21-1 | CASSKGVGDTSYNEQFF
TRBJ2-1 | TRBV28 | CASSTGDRALSYNEQFF
TRBJ2-7 | TRBV10-3 | CAISESEEQYF
TRBJ2-2 | TRBV20-1 | CSARPMGQGETGGLFF